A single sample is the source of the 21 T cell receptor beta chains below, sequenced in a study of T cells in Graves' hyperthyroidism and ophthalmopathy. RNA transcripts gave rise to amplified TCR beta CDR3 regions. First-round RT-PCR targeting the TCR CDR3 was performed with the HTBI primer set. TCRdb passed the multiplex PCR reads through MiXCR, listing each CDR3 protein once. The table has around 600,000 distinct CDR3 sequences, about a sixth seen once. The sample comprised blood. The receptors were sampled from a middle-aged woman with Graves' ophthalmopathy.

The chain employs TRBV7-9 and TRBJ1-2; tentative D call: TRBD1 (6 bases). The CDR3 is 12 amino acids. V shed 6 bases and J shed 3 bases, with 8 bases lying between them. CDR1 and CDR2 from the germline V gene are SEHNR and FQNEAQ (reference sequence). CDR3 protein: CASRGQYYGYTF. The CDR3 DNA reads TGTGCCAGCAGAGGACAGTACTATGGCTACACCTTC.

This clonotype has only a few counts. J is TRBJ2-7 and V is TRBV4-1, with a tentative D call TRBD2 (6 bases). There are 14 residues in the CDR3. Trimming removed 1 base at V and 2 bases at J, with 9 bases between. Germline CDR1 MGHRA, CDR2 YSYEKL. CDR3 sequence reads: CASSQVPGAYEQYF. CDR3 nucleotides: TGCGCCAGCAGCCAAGTGCCGGGAGCCTACGAGCAGTACTTC.

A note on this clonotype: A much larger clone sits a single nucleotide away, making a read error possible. CDR3 residues: CASSPNSWEGETRYF. The CDR3 region has the DNA TGTGCCAGCAGCCCTAACAGCTGGGAGGGAGAGACCCGGTACTTC. The chain employs TRBV28 and TRBJ2-5; 7 bases map to TRBD2. CDR3 length: 15 amino acids. CDR1 and CDR2 (germline): MDHEN, SYDVKM.

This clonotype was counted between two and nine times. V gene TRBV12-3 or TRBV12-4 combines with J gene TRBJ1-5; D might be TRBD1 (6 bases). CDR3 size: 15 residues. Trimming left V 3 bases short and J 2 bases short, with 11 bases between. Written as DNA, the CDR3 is TGTGCCAGCAGTTTGATGGGGGCCGGCAATCAGCCCCAGCATTTT. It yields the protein CASSLMGAGNQPQHF.

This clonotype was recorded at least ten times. Here the CDR3 DNA reads TGTGCCAGCAGTTACTCGGAAAGAGAGACCCAGTACTTC. Protein product: CASSYSERETQYF. The rearrangement links TRBV6-6 to TRBJ2-5, with D unresolved. Per the germline V gene, CDR1 is MNHNY and CDR2 is SVGAGI (reference sequence). This CDR3 is 13 amino acids long. V dropped 0 bases and J dropped 4 bases, with 6 bases sitting between them.

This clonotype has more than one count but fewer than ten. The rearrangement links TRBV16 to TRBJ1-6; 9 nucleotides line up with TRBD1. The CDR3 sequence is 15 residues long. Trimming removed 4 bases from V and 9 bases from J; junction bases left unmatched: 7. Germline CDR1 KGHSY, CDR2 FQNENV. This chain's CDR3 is CASSPTGQGFSPLHF. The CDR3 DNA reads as TGTGCCAGCAGCCCAACGGGACAGGGATTTTCACCCCTCCACTTT.

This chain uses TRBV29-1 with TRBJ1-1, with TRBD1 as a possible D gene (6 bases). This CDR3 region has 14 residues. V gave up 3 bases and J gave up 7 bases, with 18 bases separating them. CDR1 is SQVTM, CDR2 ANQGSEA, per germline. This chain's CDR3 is CSVEEGGPGREAFF. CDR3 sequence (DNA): TGCAGCGTTGAGGAAGGGGGTCCCGGACGTGAAGCTTTCTTT.

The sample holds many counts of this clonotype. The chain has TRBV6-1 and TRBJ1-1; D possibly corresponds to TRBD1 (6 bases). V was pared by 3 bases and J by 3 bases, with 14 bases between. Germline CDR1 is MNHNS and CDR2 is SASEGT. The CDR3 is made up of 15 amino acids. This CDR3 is CASSELEGGYTEAFF. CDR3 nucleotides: TGTGCCAGCAGTGAGTTGGAGGGGGGGTACACTGAAGCTTTCTTT.

The CDR3 here is CSVARDNYNEQYF. The DNA of the CDR3 is TGCAGCGTTGCCAGGGACAACTACAATGAGCAGTACTTC. The chain has TRBV29-1 and TRBJ2-1; weak D call: TRBD1 (6 bases). The J call may be wrong; the DNA end is better matched by TRBJ2-7. Germline V gives CDR1 SQVTM, CDR2 ANQGSEA. CDR3 size: 13 residues.

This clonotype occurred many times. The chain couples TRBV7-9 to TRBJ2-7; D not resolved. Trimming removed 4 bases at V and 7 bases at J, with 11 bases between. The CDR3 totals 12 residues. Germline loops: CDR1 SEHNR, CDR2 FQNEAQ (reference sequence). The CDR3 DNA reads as TGTGCCAGCAGCTCCCCCTCCCTTGAGCAGTACTTC. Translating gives CASSSPSLEQYF.

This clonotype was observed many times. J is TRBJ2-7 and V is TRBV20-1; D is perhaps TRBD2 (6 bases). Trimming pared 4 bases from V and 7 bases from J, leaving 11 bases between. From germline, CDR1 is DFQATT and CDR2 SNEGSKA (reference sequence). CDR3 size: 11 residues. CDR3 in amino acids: CSANLAREQYF. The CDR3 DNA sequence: TGCAGTGCTAACCTAGCGAGGGAGCAGTACTTC.

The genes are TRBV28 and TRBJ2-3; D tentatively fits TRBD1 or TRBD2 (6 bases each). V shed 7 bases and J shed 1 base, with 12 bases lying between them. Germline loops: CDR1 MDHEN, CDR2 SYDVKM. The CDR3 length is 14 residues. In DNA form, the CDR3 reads TGTGCCAGCAAGGATCGGGGGCGCACAGATACGCAGTATTTT. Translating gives CASKDRGRTDTQYF.

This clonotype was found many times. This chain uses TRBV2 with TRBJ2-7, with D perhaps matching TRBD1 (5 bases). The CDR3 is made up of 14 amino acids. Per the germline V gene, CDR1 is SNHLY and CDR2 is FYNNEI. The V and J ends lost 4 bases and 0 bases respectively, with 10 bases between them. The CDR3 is CASSGSTVSYEQYF. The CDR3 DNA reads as TGTGCCAGCAGTGGGTCGACAGTCTCCTACGAGCAGTACTTC.

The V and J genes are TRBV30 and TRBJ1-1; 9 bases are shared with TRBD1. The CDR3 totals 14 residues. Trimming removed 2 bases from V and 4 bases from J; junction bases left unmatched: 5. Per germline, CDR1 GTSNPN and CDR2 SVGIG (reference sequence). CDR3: CAWSFGTGSTEAFF. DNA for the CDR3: TGTGCCTGGAGTTTCGGGACAGGGAGCACTGAAGCTTTCTTT.

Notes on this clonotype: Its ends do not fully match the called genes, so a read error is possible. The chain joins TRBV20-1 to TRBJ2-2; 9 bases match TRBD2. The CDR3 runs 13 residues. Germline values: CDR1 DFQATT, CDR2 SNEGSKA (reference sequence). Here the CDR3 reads CSAIAGVPGELLF. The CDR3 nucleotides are TGCAGTGCTATAGCGGGAGTTCCCGGGGAGCTGCTTTTT.

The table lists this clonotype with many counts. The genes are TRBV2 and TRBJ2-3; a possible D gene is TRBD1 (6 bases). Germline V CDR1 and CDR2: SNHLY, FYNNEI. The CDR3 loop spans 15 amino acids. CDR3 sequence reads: CAFPKGESLTDTQYF. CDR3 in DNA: TGTGCTTTCCCTAAGGGGGAGAGTCTAACAGATACGCAGTATTTT.

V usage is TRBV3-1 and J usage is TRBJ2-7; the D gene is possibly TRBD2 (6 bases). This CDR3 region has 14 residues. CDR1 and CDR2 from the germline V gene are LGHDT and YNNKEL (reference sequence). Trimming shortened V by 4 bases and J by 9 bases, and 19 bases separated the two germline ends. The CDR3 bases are TGTGCCAGCAGCCCCCTCGGCGGGAATAAAGGGCAGTACTTC. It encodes CASSPLGGNKGQYF.

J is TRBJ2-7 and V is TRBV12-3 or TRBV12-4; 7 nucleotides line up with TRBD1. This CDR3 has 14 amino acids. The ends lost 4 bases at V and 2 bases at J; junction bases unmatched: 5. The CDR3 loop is CASSYEQGTYEQYF. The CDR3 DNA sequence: TGTGCCAGCAGTTATGAACAGGGGACCTACGAGCAGTACTTC.

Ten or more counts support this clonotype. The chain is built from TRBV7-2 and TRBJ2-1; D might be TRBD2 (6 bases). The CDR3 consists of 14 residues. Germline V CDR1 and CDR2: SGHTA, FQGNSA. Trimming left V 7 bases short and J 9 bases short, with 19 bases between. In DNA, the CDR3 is TGTGCCAGCAACCCTTGGGCGGGGATGGTTGAGCAGTTCTTC. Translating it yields CASNPWAGMVEQFF. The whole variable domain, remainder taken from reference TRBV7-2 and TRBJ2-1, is GAGVSQSPSNKVTEKGKDVELRCDPISGHTALYWYRQSLGQGLEFLIYFQGNSAPDKSGLPSDRFSAERTGGSVSTLTIQRTQQEDSAVYLCASNPWAGMVEQFFGPGTRLTVL.

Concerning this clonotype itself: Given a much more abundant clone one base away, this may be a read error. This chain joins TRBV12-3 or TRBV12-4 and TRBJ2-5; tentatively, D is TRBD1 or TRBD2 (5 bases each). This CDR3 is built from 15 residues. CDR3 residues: CASSPRAAQGETHYF. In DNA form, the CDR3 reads TGTGCCAGCAGTCCCCGGGCAGCCCAAGGGGAGACCCATTACTTC.

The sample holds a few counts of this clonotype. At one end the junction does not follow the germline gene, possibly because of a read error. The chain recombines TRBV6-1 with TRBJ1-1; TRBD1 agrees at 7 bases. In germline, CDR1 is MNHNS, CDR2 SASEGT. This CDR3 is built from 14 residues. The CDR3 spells CASTEIGQVAEAFF. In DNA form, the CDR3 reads TGTGCCAGCACTGAAATCGGACAGGTGGCTGAAGCTTTCTTT.